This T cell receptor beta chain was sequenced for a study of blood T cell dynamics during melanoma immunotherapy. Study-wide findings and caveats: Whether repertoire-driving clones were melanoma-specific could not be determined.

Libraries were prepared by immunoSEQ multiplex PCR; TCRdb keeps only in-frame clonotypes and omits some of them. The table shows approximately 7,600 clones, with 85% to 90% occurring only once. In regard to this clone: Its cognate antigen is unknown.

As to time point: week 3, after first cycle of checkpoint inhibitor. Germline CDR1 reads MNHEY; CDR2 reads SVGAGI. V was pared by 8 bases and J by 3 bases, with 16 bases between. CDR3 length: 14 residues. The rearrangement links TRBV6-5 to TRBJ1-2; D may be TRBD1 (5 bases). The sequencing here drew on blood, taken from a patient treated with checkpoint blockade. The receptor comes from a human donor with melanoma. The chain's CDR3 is CASGGAQVDYGYTF. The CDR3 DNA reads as TGTGCCAGCGGCGGGGCCCAGGTTGACTATGGCTACACCTTC.